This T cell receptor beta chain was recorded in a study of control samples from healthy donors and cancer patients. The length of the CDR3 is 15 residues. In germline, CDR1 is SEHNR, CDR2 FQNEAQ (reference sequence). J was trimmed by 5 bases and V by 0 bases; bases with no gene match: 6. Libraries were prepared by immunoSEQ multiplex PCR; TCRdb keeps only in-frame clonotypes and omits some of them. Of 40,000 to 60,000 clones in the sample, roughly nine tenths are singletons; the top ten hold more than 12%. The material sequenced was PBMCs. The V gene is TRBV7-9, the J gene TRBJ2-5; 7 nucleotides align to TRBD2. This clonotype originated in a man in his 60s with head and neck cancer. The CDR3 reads CASSLAELALETQYF. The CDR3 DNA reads TGTGCCAGCAGCTTAGCGGAACTAGCGTTGGAGACCCAGTACTTC.